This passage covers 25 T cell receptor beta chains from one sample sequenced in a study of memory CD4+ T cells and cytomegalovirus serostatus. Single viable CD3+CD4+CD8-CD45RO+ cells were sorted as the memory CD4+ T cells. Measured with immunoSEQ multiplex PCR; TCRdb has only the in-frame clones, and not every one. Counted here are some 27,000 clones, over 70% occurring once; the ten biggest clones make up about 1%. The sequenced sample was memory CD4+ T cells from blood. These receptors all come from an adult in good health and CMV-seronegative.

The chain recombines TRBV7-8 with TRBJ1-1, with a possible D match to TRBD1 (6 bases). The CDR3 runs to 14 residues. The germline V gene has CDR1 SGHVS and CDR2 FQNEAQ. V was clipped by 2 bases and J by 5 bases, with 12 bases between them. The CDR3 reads CASSLHGGQTEAFF. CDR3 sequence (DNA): TGTGCCAGCAGCTTACACGGGGGGCAAACTGAAGCTTTCTTT.

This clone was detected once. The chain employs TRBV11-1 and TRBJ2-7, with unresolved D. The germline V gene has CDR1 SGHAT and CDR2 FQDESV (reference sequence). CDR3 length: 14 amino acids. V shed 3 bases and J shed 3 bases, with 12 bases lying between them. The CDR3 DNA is TGTGCCAGCAGCTTTCCCGCCAGAAACTACGAGCAGTACTTC. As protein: CASSFPARNYEQYF.

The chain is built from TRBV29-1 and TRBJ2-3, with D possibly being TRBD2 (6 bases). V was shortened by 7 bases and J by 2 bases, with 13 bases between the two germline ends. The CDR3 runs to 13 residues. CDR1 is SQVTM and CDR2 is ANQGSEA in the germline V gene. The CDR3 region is CSASGQITDTQYF. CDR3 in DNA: TGCAGCGCCAGCGGGCAGATCACAGATACGCAGTATTTT.

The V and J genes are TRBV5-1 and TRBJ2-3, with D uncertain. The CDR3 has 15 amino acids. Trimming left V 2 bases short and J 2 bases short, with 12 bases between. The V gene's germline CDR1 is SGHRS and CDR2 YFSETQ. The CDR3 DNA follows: TGCGCCAGCAGCTTCCTACTACCAACCACAGATACGCAGTATTTT. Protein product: CASSFLLPTTDTQYF.

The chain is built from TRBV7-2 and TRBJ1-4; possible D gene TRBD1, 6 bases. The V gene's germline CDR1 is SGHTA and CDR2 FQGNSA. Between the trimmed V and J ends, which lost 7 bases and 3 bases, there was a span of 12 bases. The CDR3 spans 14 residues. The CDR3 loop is CASNRVGANEKLFF. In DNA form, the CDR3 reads TGTGCCAGCAACAGGGTTGGGGCTAATGAAAAACTGTTTTTT.

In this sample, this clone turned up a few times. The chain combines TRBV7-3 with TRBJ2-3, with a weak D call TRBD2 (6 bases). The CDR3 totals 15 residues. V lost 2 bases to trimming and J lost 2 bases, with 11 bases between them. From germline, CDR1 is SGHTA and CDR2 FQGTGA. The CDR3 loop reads CASSLYGGSTDTQYF. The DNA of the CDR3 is TGTGCCAGCAGCTTATATGGGGGGTCCACAGATACGCAGTATTTT.

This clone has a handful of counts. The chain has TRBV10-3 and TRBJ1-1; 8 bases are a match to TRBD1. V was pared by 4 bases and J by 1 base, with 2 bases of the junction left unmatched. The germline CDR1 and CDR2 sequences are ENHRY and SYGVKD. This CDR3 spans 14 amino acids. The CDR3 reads CAISGDRRNTEAFF. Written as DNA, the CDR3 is TGTGCCATCAGTGGGGACAGGCGGAACACTGAAGCTTTCTTT.

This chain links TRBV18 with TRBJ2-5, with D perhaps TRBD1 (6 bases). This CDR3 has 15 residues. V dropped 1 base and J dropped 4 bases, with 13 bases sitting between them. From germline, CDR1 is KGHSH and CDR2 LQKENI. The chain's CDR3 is CASSPRRGDGETQYF. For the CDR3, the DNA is TGTGCCAGCTCACCACGCAGGGGTGATGGAGAGACCCAGTACTTC.

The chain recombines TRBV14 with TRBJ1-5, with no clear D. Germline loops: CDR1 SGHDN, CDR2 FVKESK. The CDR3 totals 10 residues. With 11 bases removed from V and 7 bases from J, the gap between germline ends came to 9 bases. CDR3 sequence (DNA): TGTGCCCCCCTTTTACAGCCCCAGCATTTT. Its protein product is CAPLLQPQHF.

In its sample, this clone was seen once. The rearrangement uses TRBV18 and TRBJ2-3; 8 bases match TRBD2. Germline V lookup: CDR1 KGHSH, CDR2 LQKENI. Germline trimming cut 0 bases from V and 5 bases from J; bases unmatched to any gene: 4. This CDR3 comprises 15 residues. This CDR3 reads CASSPPSGSRDTQYF. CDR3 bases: TGTGCCAGCTCACCACCAAGCGGGAGTAGAGATACGCAGTATTTT.

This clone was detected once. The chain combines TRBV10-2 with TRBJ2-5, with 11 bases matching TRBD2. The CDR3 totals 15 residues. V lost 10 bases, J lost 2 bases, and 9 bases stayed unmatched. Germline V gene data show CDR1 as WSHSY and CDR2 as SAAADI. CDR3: CATLSTSGTQETQYF. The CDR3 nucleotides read TGCGCCACCCTATCGACTAGCGGGACGCAAGAGACCCAGTACTTC.

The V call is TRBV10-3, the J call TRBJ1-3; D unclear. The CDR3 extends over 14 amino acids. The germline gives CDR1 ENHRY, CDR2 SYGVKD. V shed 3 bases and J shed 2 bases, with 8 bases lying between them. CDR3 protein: CAISDPGAGNTIYF. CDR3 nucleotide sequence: TGTGCCATCAGTGATCCTGGGGCTGGAAACACCATATATTTT.

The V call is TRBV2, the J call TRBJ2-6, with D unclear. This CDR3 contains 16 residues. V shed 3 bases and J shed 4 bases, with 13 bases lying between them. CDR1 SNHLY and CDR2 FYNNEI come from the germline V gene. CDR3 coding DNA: TGTGCCAGCAGTGATGGAGTTCTGAGAGGGGCCAACGTCCTGACTTTC. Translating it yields CASSDGVLRGANVLTF.

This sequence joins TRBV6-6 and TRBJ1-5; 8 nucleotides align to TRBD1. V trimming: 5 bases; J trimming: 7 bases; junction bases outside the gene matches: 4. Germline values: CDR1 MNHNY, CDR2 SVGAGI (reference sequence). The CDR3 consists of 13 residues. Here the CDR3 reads CASSTGGEQPQHF. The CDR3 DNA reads TGTGCCAGCAGTACAGGGGGTGAACAGCCCCAGCATTTT.

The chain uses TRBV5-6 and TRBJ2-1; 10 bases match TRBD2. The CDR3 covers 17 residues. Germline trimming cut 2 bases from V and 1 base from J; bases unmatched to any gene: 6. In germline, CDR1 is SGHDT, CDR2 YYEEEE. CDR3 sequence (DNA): TGTGCCAGCAGCTTCGGAGCGGGGGGGACTTCCTACAATGAGCAGTTCTTC. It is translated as CASSFGAGGTSYNEQFF.

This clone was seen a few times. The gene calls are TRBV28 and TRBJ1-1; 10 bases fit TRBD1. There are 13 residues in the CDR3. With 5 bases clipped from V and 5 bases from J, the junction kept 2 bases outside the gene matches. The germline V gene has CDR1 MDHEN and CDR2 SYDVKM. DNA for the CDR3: TGTGCCAGCAGTGGGACAGGGGTGACTGAAGCTTTCTTT. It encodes CASSGTGVTEAFF.

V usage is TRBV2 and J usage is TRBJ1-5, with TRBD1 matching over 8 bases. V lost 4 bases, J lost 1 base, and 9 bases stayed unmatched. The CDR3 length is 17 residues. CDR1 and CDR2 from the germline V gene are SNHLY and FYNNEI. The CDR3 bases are TGTGCCAGCAGTGTGGCGTCGGGACAGGAGAGCAATCAGCCCCAGCATTTT. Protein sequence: CASSVASGQESNQPQHF.

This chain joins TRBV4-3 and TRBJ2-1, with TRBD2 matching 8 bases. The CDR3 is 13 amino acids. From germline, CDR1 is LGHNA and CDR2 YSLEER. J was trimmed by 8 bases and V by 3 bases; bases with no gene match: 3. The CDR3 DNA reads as TGCGCCAGCAGCCATACCGGGGGGGATGAGCAGTTCTTC. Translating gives CASSHTGGDEQFF.

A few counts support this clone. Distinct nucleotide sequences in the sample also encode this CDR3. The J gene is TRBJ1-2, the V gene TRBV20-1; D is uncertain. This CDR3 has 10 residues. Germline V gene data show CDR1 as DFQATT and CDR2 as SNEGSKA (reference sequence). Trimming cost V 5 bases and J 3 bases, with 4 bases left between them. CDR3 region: CSAGDYGYTF. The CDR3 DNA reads TGCAGTGCTGGGGACTATGGCTACACCTTC.

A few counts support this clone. The CDR3 DNA follows: TGTGCCAGCAGCTTACAGGGTGGGCTTAACACTGAAGCTTTCTTT. As protein: CASSLQGGLNTEAFF. The chain links TRBV7-6 to TRBJ1-1; D is possibly TRBD1 (5 bases). V lost 2 bases and J 2 bases, leaving 12 bases between the germline ends. Germline-derived CDR1 and CDR2 are SGHVS and FNYEAQ. The length of the CDR3 is 15 residues. The whole variable domain, remainder taken from reference TRBV7-6 and TRBJ1-1, is GAGVSQSPRYKVTKRGQDVALRCDPISGHVSLYWYRQALGQGPEFLTYFNYEAQQDKSGLPNDRFSAERPEGSISTLTIQRTEQRDSAMYRCASSLQGGLNTEAFFGQGTRLTVV.

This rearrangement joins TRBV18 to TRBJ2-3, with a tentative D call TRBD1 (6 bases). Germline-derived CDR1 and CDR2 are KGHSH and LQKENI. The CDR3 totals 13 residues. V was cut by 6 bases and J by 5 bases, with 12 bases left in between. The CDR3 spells CASSPDRQDTQYF. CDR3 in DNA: TGTGCCAGCTCGCCCGACAGGCAAGATACGCAGTATTTT. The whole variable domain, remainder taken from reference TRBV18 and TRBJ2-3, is NAGVMQNPRHLVRRRGQEARLRCSPMKGHSHVYWYRQLPEEGLKFMVYLQKENIIDESGMPKERFSAEFPKEGPSILRIQQVVRGDSAAYFCASSPDRQDTQYFGPGTRLTVL.

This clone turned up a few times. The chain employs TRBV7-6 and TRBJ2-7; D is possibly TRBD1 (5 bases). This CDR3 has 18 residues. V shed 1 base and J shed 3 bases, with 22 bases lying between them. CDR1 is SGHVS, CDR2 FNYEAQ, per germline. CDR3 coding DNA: TGTGCCAGCAGCTTAGAAGGTTCTGTCGGCTGGACAAGCTACGAGCAGTACTTC. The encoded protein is CASSLEGSVGWTSYEQYF.

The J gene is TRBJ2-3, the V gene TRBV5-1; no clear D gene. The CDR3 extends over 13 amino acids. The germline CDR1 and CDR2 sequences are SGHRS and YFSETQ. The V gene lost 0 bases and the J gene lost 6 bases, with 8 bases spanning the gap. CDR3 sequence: CASSLGVMDTQYF. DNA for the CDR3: TGCGCCAGCAGCTTGGGAGTGATGGATACGCAGTATTTT.

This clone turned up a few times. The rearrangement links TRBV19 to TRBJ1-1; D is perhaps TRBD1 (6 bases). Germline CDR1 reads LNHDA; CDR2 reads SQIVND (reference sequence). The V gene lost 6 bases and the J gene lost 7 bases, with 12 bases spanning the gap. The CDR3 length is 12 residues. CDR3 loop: CASSDRILEAFF. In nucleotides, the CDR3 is TGTGCCAGTAGCGACAGGATACTTGAAGCTTTCTTT.

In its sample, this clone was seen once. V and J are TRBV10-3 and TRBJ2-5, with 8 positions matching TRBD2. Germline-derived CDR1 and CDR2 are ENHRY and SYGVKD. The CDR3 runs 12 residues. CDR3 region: CAIAGLAETQYF. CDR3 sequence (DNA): TGTGCTATAGCGGGGTTGGCCGAGACCCAGTACTTC.